The 22 T cell receptor beta chains in this list originate from one sample, sequenced in a study of shared clonotypes between healthy human individuals. Sequenced by immunoSEQ multiplex PCR; TCRdb stores in-frame clones only, minus some. The sample records hundreds of thousands of clones, approximately 96% being singletons. Naive CD8 isolation took CD45RO-negative cells positively selected for CCR7 and excluded terminally differentiated effector memory CD45RA+ cells. The sequencing sample was made of naive CD8+ T cells sorted from blood. These receptors all come from a woman aged 25 to 39 in good health.

The chain links TRBV5-6 to TRBJ2-1; possibly TRBD1 for D (8 bases). In germline, CDR1 is SGHDT, CDR2 YYEEEE. CDR3 length equals 13 residues. V dropped 4 bases and J dropped 7 bases, with 12 bases sitting between them. The CDR3 DNA is TGTGCCAGCAGCCACAGGGGGGGGAATGAGCAGTTCTTC. It yields the protein CASSHRGGNEQFF. Using reference TRBV5-6 and TRBJ2-1 for the parts outside the CDR3, the full variable domain is DAGVTQSPTHLIKTRGQQVTLRCSPKSGHDTVSWYQQALGQGPQFIFQYYEEEERQRGNFPDRFSGHQFPNYSSELNVNALLLGDSALYLCASSHRGGNEQFFGPGTRLTVL.

V usage is TRBV7-9 and J usage is TRBJ2-2; D is unresolved. Looked up from germline, CDR1 is SEHNR and CDR2 is FQNEAQ (reference sequence). Trimming took off 6 bases at V and 6 bases at J, with 8 bases between the two ends. The CDR3 has 12 amino acids. CDR3 region: CASRDTAGELFF. The CDR3 coding sequence is TGTGCCAGCAGAGACACCGCCGGGGAGCTGTTTTTT.

This chain connects TRBV12-1 to TRBJ1-5; the table's TRBD1 call for D was not verified on the DNA. TRBV12-1 is a listed pseudogene. The CDR3 contains 14 residues. CDR3: CASSITGDNQPQHF. CDR3 bases: TGTGCCAGCAGCATCACAGGGGACAATCAGCCCCAGCATTTT.

The chain couples TRBV4-1 to TRBJ2-3, with TRBD2 identical over 7 bases. Trimming took 2 bases from V and 4 from J; bases not matched to a gene: 12. The CDR3 length is 17 residues. Germline V lookup: CDR1 MGHRA, CDR2 YSYEKL. As DNA, the CDR3 is TGCGCCAGCAGCCAATCCGGGGAGGTGGCGGGAGCAGATACGCAGTATTTT. Translating gives CASSQSGEVAGADTQYF.

The genes are TRBV6-5 and TRBJ2-7, with D tentatively TRBD1 (6 bases). V lost 2 bases, J lost 2 bases, and 16 bases lay in between. CDR3 length: 16 amino acids. Germline assignment: CDR1 MNHEY and CDR2 SVGAGI. The chain's CDR3 is CASSYSTGTRTYEQYF. The CDR3 DNA reads TGTGCCAGCAGTTACAGCACCGGGACACGAACCTACGAGCAGTACTTC.

The gene calls are TRBV6-1 and TRBJ1-2; D ambiguous. This CDR3 is built from 16 residues. Deletions cut 2 bases from V and 5 bases from J, with 18 bases between. Germline lookup yields CDR1 MNHNS and CDR2 SASEGT. The CDR3 region is CASSELFGTLRYGYTF. CDR3 nucleotide sequence: TGTGCCAGCAGTGAACTATTTGGCACCTTGAGATATGGCTACACCTTC.

The chain couples TRBV28 to TRBJ2-5; 10 bases fit TRBD2. The J call may be in error: the DNA end matches TRBJ2-7 better. The CDR3 runs 15 residues. Looked up from germline, CDR1 is MDHEN and CDR2 is SYDVKM. The CDR3 DNA reads as TGTGCCAGCAGACCAGGGACTAGCGTTTCCTACGAGCAGTACTTC. Its translation is CASRPGTSVSYEQYF.

Written as DNA, the CDR3 is TGTGCCAGCAGTGGGGACGGATATGAGCAGTTCTTC. This codes for CASSGDGYEQFF. V gene TRBV6-5 combines with J gene TRBJ2-1; possibly TRBD1 or TRBD2 for D (5 bases each). The CDR3 has 12 residues. Trimming shortened V by 5 bases and J by 8 bases, and 10 bases separated the two germline ends. In germline, CDR1 is MNHEY, CDR2 SVGAGI.

This chain joins TRBV2 and TRBJ2-2, with D perhaps TRBD1 (5 bases). CDR1 is SNHLY and CDR2 is FYNNEI in the germline V gene. The CDR3 spans 15 residues. With 3 bases removed from V and 0 bases from J, the gap between germline ends came to 8 bases. The CDR3 DNA reads TGTGCCAGCAGTGACCTCAGGGCGAACACCGGGGAGCTGTTTTTT. This gives the protein CASSDLRANTGELFF.

This chain uses TRBV4-1 with TRBJ2-7; 8 bases match TRBD2. The CDR3 totals 16 residues. Germline values: CDR1 MGHRA, CDR2 YSYEKL. J lost 2 bases, V lost 0 bases, and 6 bases had no gene match. As DNA, the CDR3 is TGCGCCAGCAGCCAAGAGGGCAGCGGGAGAACCTACGAGCAGTACTTC. Its protein product is CASSQEGSGRTYEQYF.

The chain links TRBV15 to TRBJ1-1; perhaps TRBD1 as D (5 bases). Germline CDR1 and CDR2: LNHNV and YYDKDF (reference sequence). V was shortened by 3 bases and J by 1 base, with 12 bases between the two germline ends. The CDR3 is 15 residues long. Here the CDR3 reads CATSSQGLTNTEAFF. The CDR3 nucleotides read TGTGCCACCAGCAGCCAGGGACTCACGAACACTGAAGCTTTCTTT.

This rearrangement joins TRBV5-6 to TRBJ2-7, with TRBD2 matching over 8 bases. CDR3 size: 16 residues. J was trimmed by 4 bases and V by 1 base; bases with no gene match: 10. In germline, CDR1 is SGHDT, CDR2 YYEEEE. CDR3 DNA: TGTGCCAGCAGCTTGTGGTCAGCGGGAGAGTCTTACGAGCAGTACTTC. This gives the protein CASSLWSAGESYEQYF.

V gene TRBV11-2 combines with J gene TRBJ1-1; unclear D gene. The V gene's germline CDR1 is SGHAT and CDR2 FQNNGV. CDR3 size: 13 residues. V was cut by 2 bases and J by 11 bases, with 15 bases left in between. In DNA, the CDR3 is TGTGCCAGCAGCTTAAGAACCCGGGATACGGCTTTCTTT. Protein product: CASSLRTRDTAFF.

The CDR3 loop is CASSLERAGSSYNEQFF. The CDR3, as DNA: TGTGCCAGCAGTTTAGAAAGGGCGGGTAGCTCCTACAATGAGCAGTTCTTC. This sequence joins TRBV28 and TRBJ2-1, with D perhaps matching TRBD2 (5 bases). V was pared by 2 bases and J by 0 bases, with 14 bases between. The CDR3 consists of 17 residues. Per germline, CDR1 MDHEN and CDR2 SYDVKM. The full variable domain, completed using reference TRBV28 and TRBJ2-1, is DVKVTQSSRYLVKRTGEKVFLECVQDMDHENMFWYRQDPGLGLRLIYFSYDVKMKEKGDIPEGYSVSREKKERFSLILESASTNQTSMYLCASSLERAGSSYNEQFFGPGTRLTVL.

The chain has TRBV7-3 and TRBJ2-1, with D possibly being TRBD1 (5 bases). This CDR3 has 15 amino acids. Trimming took 6 bases from V and 9 from J, leaving 21 bases between them. The germline gives CDR1 SGHTA, CDR2 FQGTGA. As DNA, the CDR3 is TGTGCCAGCAGGTACCCCAATTGGGGCAGGACTGAGCAGTTCTTC. Protein sequence: CASRYPNWGRTEQFF.

V gene TRBV6-5 combines with J gene TRBJ2-3, with D maybe TRBD2 (6 bases). Between the trimmed V and J ends, which lost 2 bases and 4 bases, there was a span of 16 bases. The CDR3 covers 16 residues. Germline CDR1 reads MNHEY; CDR2 reads SVGAGI. DNA of the CDR3: TGTGCCAGCAGTTACGTACCCGGGAGTATCGCAGATACGCAGTATTTT. It codes for CASSYVPGSIADTQYF.

V usage is TRBV27 and J usage is TRBJ1-2, with D maybe TRBD1 (5 bases). V lost 5 bases, J lost 6 bases, and 22 bases lay in between. Germline assignment: CDR1 MNHEY and CDR2 SMNVEV (reference sequence). This CDR3 is built from 16 residues. This chain's CDR3 is CASSPSDTAWRDGYTF. CDR3 bases: TGTGCCAGCAGTCCCTCGGACACGGCTTGGAGAGATGGCTACACCTTC.

The gene calls are TRBV29-1 and TRBJ2-1; D is undetermined. V was trimmed by 4 bases and J by 0 bases, leaving 10 bases between them. This CDR3 comprises 14 residues. The germline CDR1 and CDR2 sequences are SQVTM and ANQGSEA. Written as DNA, the CDR3 is TGCAGCGTTGTTGAGGAGTACTCCTACAATGAGCAGTTCTTC. The encoded protein is CSVVEEYSYNEQFF.

This chain uses TRBV28 with TRBJ2-2, with no clear D. The V gene lost 2 bases and the J gene lost 0 bases, with 7 bases spanning the gap. The CDR3 consists of 15 residues. Germline lookup yields CDR1 MDHEN and CDR2 SYDVKM. The DNA for the CDR3 is TGTGCCAGCAGTTTACGGAGTTCGAACACCGGGGAGCTGTTTTTT. Its protein is CASSLRSSNTGELFF.

The chain recombines TRBV5-4 with TRBJ2-1; 7 bases are a match to TRBD1. This CDR3 region has 15 residues. The J segment lost 6 bases and the V segment lost 5 bases, leaving 11 bases of the junction unmatched. Germline-derived CDR1 and CDR2 are SGHNT and YYREEE (reference sequence). The chain's CDR3 is CASRRTGDPFNEQFF. Written as DNA, the CDR3 is TGTGCCAGCAGAAGAACAGGGGACCCGTTCAATGAGCAGTTCTTC.

J is TRBJ2-2 and V is TRBV7-3; D is undetermined. The germline CDR1 and CDR2 sequences are SGHTA and FQGTGA. The V end lost 3 bases, the J end lost 6 bases, and 8 bases lay between the germline ends. The CDR3 totals 13 residues. Here the CDR3 DNA reads TGTGCCAGCAGCTTCCCACCCCCCGGGGAGCTGTTTTTT. Its protein is CASSFPPPGELFF.

The chain has TRBV11-2 and TRBJ2-7, with D unclear. The CDR3 runs 14 residues. Trimming removed 3 bases at V and 3 bases at J, with 12 bases between. CDR1 SGHAT and CDR2 FQNNGV come from the germline V gene. CDR3 in amino acids: CASSFPGPVYEQYF. The DNA for the CDR3 is TGTGCCAGCAGCTTCCCCGGACCCGTCTACGAGCAGTACTTC.